This TCR beta chain stems from a study of vaccination and CD4 T cells after COVID-19. This clonotype was detected a few times. TCRdb independently ran MiXCR on the PCR reads; one entry per CDR3 protein. This sample has about 28,000 distinct CDR3 sequences; about half occur once, and the top ten carry less than 6%. The CDR3 sequence is 16 residues long. Germline V lookup: CDR1 LNHNV, CDR2 YYDKDF (reference sequence). Deletions cut 3 bases from V and 2 bases from J, with 14 bases between. Time point specified: late sampling 161 to 241 days after vaccination in a few convalescent patients. V usage is TRBV15 and J usage is TRBJ2-1, with D possibly being TRBD2 (5 bases). The sequence was obtained from a human donor who had recovered from COVID-19. This material consisted of CD4+ T cells from blood, taken about 7 months after SARS-CoV-2 vaccination. This CDR3 is CATSSPSPGAYNEQFF. The CDR3 DNA sequence: TGTGCCACCAGCAGCCCTTCCCCCGGGGCCTACAATGAGCAGTTCTTC.